The 10 T cell receptor beta chains presented below share a single source sample, sequenced in a study of post-analysis software for immune sequencing data. Study-wide points: Five or six TRBV segments, TRBV5-6, TRBV5-1 and TRBV20-1 among them, were found more frequent in patients than controls.

No antigen has been identified for these receptors. Unique molecular identifiers featured in each of the TCR beta cDNA libraries. One entry per CDR3 protein results from TCRdb running MiXCR on the PCR reads. Found here are more than 500,000 distinct CDR3 sequences, around 34% of them singletons; the top ten hold less than 6%. Sample: blood. Source of these receptors: a girl aged 2-17 years with multiple sclerosis.

This chain links TRBV19 with TRBJ2-5; maybe TRBD2 (7 bases). Germline CDR1 is LNHDA and CDR2 is SQIVND (reference sequence). This CDR3 is 12 amino acids long. V was shortened by 6 bases and J by 11 bases, with 16 bases between the two germline ends. CDR3 region: CASRRGADEQYF. Here the CDR3 DNA reads TGTGCCAGTAGACGGGGGGCCGATGAGCAGTACTTC.

This clonotype was seen a handful of times. The chain has TRBV3-1 and TRBJ2-3, with D unclear. V lost 7 bases, J lost 5 bases, and 7 bases lay in between. CDR1 and CDR2 from the germline V gene are LGHDT and YNNKEL (reference sequence). There are 11 residues in the CDR3. The CDR3, as DNA: TGTGCCAGCACCTTCCAAGATACGCAGTATTTT. It is translated as CASTFQDTQYF.

This clonotype has a handful of counts. The J gene is TRBJ2-5, the V gene TRBV11-1; the D call may be TRBD1 or TRBD2 (6 bases each). With 6 bases removed from V and 5 bases from J, the gap between germline ends came to 16 bases. The length of the CDR3 is 14 residues. The germline gives CDR1 SGHAT, CDR2 FQDESV (reference sequence). CDR3 sequence (DNA): TGTGCCAGCAGTCTACAGGGAGGCGGCGAGACCCAGTACTTC. It yields the protein CASSLQGGGETQYF.

The chain is built from TRBV4-1 and TRBJ1-5; tentative D call: TRBD1 (6 bases). The CDR3 spans 16 residues. V lost 0 bases, J lost 6 bases, and 15 bases lay in between. Germline loops: CDR1 MGHRA, CDR2 YSYEKL. The CDR3 DNA sequence: TGCGCCAGCAGCCAAGATGGGACCGGCAGGGGTCAGCCCCAGCATTTT. It is translated as CASSQDGTGRGQPQHF.

This clonotype has a handful of counts. The chain couples TRBV20-1 to TRBJ2-1, with D perhaps matching TRBD2 (6 bases). Germline CDR1 DFQATT, CDR2 SNEGSKA (reference sequence). The CDR3 is 12 amino acids. DNA of the CDR3: TGCAGGGCGAGGCAGGCGGGGAATGAGCAGTTCTTC. This sequence encodes CRARQAGNEQFF.

This clonotype appeared many times. The chain couples TRBV4-1 to TRBJ1-1, with D unresolved. In germline, CDR1 is MGHRA, CDR2 YSYEKL. The CDR3 is 13 residues long. V gave up 1 base and J gave up 1 base, with 4 bases separating them. As DNA, the CDR3 is TGCGCCAGCAGCCAAGCCCGGAACACTGAAGCTTTCTTT. As protein: CASSQARNTEAFF.

This clonotype turned up a few times. The chain carries TRBV6-6 and TRBJ2-1; D perhaps matches TRBD2 (5 bases). With 1 base removed from V and 5 bases from J, the gap between germline ends came to 12 bases. The CDR3 consists of 15 residues. Germline loops: CDR1 MNHNY, CDR2 SVGAGI (reference sequence). This CDR3 is CASSYLGRSNNEQFF. CDR3 DNA sequence: TGTGCCAGCAGTTACTTAGGGAGATCCAACAATGAGCAGTTCTTC.

This clonotype came up many times. The J gene is TRBJ2-5, the V gene TRBV29-1, with 9 bases that match TRBD2. The CDR3 contains 15 residues. The germline CDR1 and CDR2 sequences are SQVTM and ANQGSEA. V dropped 2 bases and J dropped 1; count of bases not matched to a gene: 5. The CDR3 DNA is TGCAGCGTTGAAAGTTGGCGGGGGGGCCAAGAGACCCAGTACTTC. It translates to CSVESWRGGQETQYF.

This sequence joins TRBV12-3 or TRBV12-4 and TRBJ2-6; 8 nucleotides align to TRBD1. The junction had 5 bases not matched to a gene; V was cut back by 5 bases and J by 2 bases. CDR3 length: 16 amino acids. CDR3 protein: CASSPRTGTGANVLTF. The CDR3 DNA follows: TGTGCCAGCAGTCCCCGGACAGGGACTGGGGCCAACGTCCTGACTTTC.

This clonotype appeared a few times. This chain joins TRBV7-9 and TRBJ2-5; D unclear. V gave up 1 base and J gave up 1 base, with 7 bases separating them. Germline V gives CDR1 SEHNR, CDR2 FQNEAQ (reference sequence). The CDR3 has 14 amino acids. CDR3 in DNA: TGTGCCAGCAGCTTAGAGGTCAGCCAAGAGACCCAGTACTTC. Protein product: CASSLEVSQETQYF.